This entry lists 28 T cell receptor beta chains sequenced from one sample in a study of T cell changes during pregnancy in multiple sclerosis (dated by TCRdb to about 2019). Library preparation used the immunoSEQ multiplex PCR assay. TCRdb limited this immuneACCESS table to in-frame rearrangements with V and J called. A share of clones is missing; checked studies link under half to unresolved V genes, and the rest is unexplained. The sample table shows around 110,000 clones, and 80% to 95% are seen once. 1.5% of the sample is taken by the ten largest. The input for sequencing was peripheral blood, taken in the third trimester of pregnancy. These receptors were obtained from a female donor with multiple sclerosis, enrolled in a pregnancy study.

The V and J genes are TRBV28 and TRBJ2-7, with TRBD2 as a possible D gene (8 bases). The V end lost 2 bases, the J end lost 2 bases, and 22 bases lay between the germline ends. This CDR3 contains 18 residues. The V gene's germline CDR1 is MDHEN and CDR2 SYDVKM. The CDR3 DNA reads TGTGCCAGCAGTTTAGCGGCAGGGGGGACTAGTCCGACCTACGAGCAGTACTTC. Its protein product is CASSLAAGGTSPTYEQYF.

J is TRBJ2-7 and V is TRBV18; 10 bases are shared with TRBD1. CDR1 is KGHSH and CDR2 is LQKENI in the germline V gene. The CDR3 is 15 residues long. The V and J ends lost 4 bases and 2 bases, in that order; junction bases with no gene match: 5. CDR3: CASSQYGTGAYEQYF. DNA for the CDR3: TGTGCCAGCTCACAGTACGGGACAGGGGCCTACGAGCAGTACTTC.

The rearrangement uses TRBV7-6 and TRBJ2-1; D call uncertain. Germline values: CDR1 SGHVS, CDR2 FNYEAQ. CDR3 length equals 14 residues. Trimming shortened V by 0 bases and J by 6 bases, and 9 bases separated the two germline ends. The CDR3 DNA follows: TGTGCCAGCAGCTTAGCGCACCCAGTCAATGAGCAGTTCTTC. Its protein is CASSLAHPVNEQFF.

This clone was seen many times. V gene TRBV29-1 combines with J gene TRBJ2-7; 10 bases map to TRBD2. Per germline, CDR1 SQVTM and CDR2 ANQGSEA. J lost 2 bases, V lost 4 bases, and 11 bases had no gene match. This CDR3 contains 16 residues. CDR3 residues: CSVGTFTSGAPYEQYF. In DNA, the CDR3 is TGCAGCGTTGGGACGTTTACTAGCGGGGCCCCCTACGAGCAGTACTTC.

This chain joins TRBV5-5 and TRBJ2-1; 9 positions agree with TRBD1. The V gene's germline CDR1 is SGHKS and CDR2 YYEKEE (reference sequence). V shed 9 bases, J shed 3 bases, and the junction held 4 bases outside the gene matches. CDR3 length: 13 amino acids. Written as DNA, the CDR3 is TGTGCCACCTCGACAGGGGGCTACAATGAGCAGTTCTTC. This encodes CATSTGGYNEQFF.

The genes are TRBV5-5 and TRBJ1-1; D gene ambiguous. The CDR3 contains 13 residues. Per germline, CDR1 SGHKS and CDR2 YYEKEE (reference sequence). Deletions cut 4 bases from V and 3 bases from J, with 10 bases between. CDR3 sequence reads: CASSVSGYTEAFF. Written as DNA, the CDR3 is TGTGCCAGCAGCGTCTCGGGGTACACTGAAGCTTTCTTT.

The sample holds one count of this clone. J is TRBJ1-2 and V is TRBV5-8, with D maybe TRBD1 (6 bases). V shed 7 bases and J shed 1 base, with 17 bases lying between them. This CDR3 contains 15 residues. The V gene's germline CDR1 is SGHTS and CDR2 YDEGEE. The CDR3 region is CASPGQGPLNYGYTF. As DNA, the CDR3 is TGTGCCAGCCCGGGACAAGGCCCCCTTAACTATGGCTACACCTTC.

This clone was observed once. The chain is built from TRBV6-5 and TRBJ2-1; 12 bases agree with TRBD2. The CDR3 spans 15 residues. Germline trimming cut 6 bases from V and 3 bases from J; bases unmatched to any gene: 3. CDR1 is MNHEY and CDR2 is SVGAGI in the germline V gene. CDR3 loop: CASRRLAGVYNEQFF. In DNA form, the CDR3 reads TGTGCCAGCAGGAGACTAGCGGGGGTCTACAATGAGCAGTTCTTC.

The V call is TRBV5-1, the J call TRBJ1-6; D is possibly TRBD1 (5 bases). This CDR3 region has 14 residues. The V end was cut by 4 bases, the J end by 7 bases, with 12 bases between. Germline assignment: CDR1 SGHRS and CDR2 YFSETQ. The CDR3 DNA reads as TGCGCCAGCAGCCTCGGGACTCCGAATTCACCCCTCCACTTT. Its translation is CASSLGTPNSPLHF.

The chain employs TRBV7-9 and TRBJ2-2; 8 nucleotides line up with TRBD1. With V trimmed by 6 bases and J by 4 bases, 10 bases remained unmatched. The CDR3 has 16 residues. Germline V gives CDR1 SEHNR, CDR2 FQNEAQ (reference sequence). The CDR3 is CASRRPGTGGTGELFF. The CDR3 DNA is TGTGCCAGCAGGCGTCCCGGGACAGGAGGCACCGGGGAGCTGTTTTTT. The entire variable domain, with the rest obtained from reference TRBV7-9 and TRBJ2-2, is as follows: DTGVSQNPRHKITKRGQNVTFRCDPISEHNRLYWYRQTLGQGPEFLTYFQNEAQLEKSRLLSDRFSAERPKGSFSTLEIQRTEQGDSAMYLCASRRPGTGGTGELFFGEGSRLTVL.

J is TRBJ2-7 and V is TRBV27; TRBD2 agrees at 10 bases. The germline gives CDR1 MNHEY, CDR2 SMNVEV (reference sequence). This CDR3 has 16 amino acids. Unmatched junction bases numbered 7, after V lost 3 bases and J lost 2 bases. CDR3 amino acids: CASSLKRGGLAYEQYF. CDR3 bases: TGTGCCAGCAGTTTGAAGCGGGGGGGTCTGGCCTACGAGCAGTACTTC.

The chain joins TRBV5-1 to TRBJ1-1; 8 bases line up with TRBD1. Germline CDR1 reads SGHRS; CDR2 reads YFSETQ. The CDR3 totals 18 residues. V trimming: 4 bases; J trimming: 6 bases; junction bases outside the gene matches: 20. DNA of the CDR3: TGCGCCAGCAGCCCCCCGGGACAGGCGGCGCCTACAAACGCTGAAGCTTTCTTT. Its protein product is CASSPPGQAAPTNAEAFF.

This clone was detected only once. The chain is built from TRBV6-1 and TRBJ1-2; TRBD1 matches at 7 bases. With V trimmed by 6 bases and J by 0 bases, 4 bases remained unmatched. Germline CDR1 is MNHNS and CDR2 is SASEGT. The CDR3 runs 14 residues. CDR3 in amino acids: CASRVTGANYGYTF. DNA for the CDR3: TGTGCCAGCAGGGTCACAGGGGCTAACTATGGCTACACCTTC.

The V gene is TRBV7-2, the J gene TRBJ2-3; D call uncertain. V dropped 1 base and J dropped 0 bases, with 8 bases sitting between them. Germline V gives CDR1 SGHTA, CDR2 FQGNSA. The CDR3 runs to 15 residues. The CDR3 bases are TGTGCCAGCAGCTTAGGGCAGTCTAGCACAGATACGCAGTATTTT. This encodes CASSLGQSSTDTQYF.

This clone was observed once. The gene calls are TRBV5-1 and TRBJ2-5, with a weak D call TRBD2 (7 bases). The CDR3 runs 15 residues. Deletions cut 0 bases from V and 2 bases from J, with 11 bases between. Germline CDR1 SGHRS, CDR2 YFSETQ. CDR3 residues: CASSLEGGFQETQYF. CDR3 bases: TGCGCCAGCAGCTTGGAGGGGGGGTTTCAAGAGACCCAGTACTTC.

The chain is built from TRBV5-1 and TRBJ1-2, with 8 nucleotides matching TRBD1. V lost 4 bases, J lost 7 bases, and 9 bases stayed unmatched. The CDR3 is made up of 14 amino acids. Germline V lookup: CDR1 SGHRS, CDR2 YFSETQ. The CDR3 coding sequence is TGCGCCAGCAGCCCAGGGGGCGGGCTATCTGGCTACACCTTC. Protein product: CASSPGGGLSGYTF.

On this clone itself: A junction end diverges from the germline sequence, so it may reflect a read error. CDR3 loop: CASSLEGSGHRDF. CDR3 coding DNA: TGTGCCAGCAGCTTAGAGGGGTCGGGACACCGGGACTTC. V and J are TRBV7-9 and TRBJ1-2; a possible D gene is TRBD1 (6 bases). CDR1 is SEHNR and CDR2 is FQNEAQ in the germline V gene (reference sequence). The CDR3 length is 13 residues.

This chain links TRBV30 with TRBJ1-3; D possibly corresponds to TRBD1 (5 bases). V was cut by 2 bases and J by 1 base, with 6 bases left in between. This CDR3 comprises 13 residues. Per the germline V gene, CDR1 is GTSNPN and CDR2 is SVGIG (reference sequence). CDR3 in amino acids: CAWSSGSGNTIYF. Written as DNA, the CDR3 is TGTGCCTGGAGTTCAGGGTCTGGAAACACCATATATTTT.

The chain uses TRBV19 and TRBJ2-7, with D hard to call. V was clipped by 6 bases and J by 1 base, with 13 bases between them. The CDR3 covers 14 residues. CDR1 and CDR2 from the germline V gene are LNHDA and SQIVND (reference sequence). Written as DNA, the CDR3 is TGTGCCAGTAGAATGAATCAGGCTTCCTACGAGCAGTACTTC. It codes for CASRMNQASYEQYF. The variable domain in full, with the rest retrieved from reference TRBV19 and TRBJ2-7, is DGGITQSPKYLFRKEGQNVTLSCEQNLNHDAMYWYRQDPGQGLRLIYYSQIVNDFQKGDIAEGYSVSREKKESFPLTVTSAQKNPTAFYLCASRMNQASYEQYFGPGTRLTVT.

About this clone: The same CDR3 is also encoded by other DNA sequences in this sample. The chain employs TRBV18 and TRBJ2-7; D perhaps matches TRBD1 (6 bases). Trimming left V 2 bases short and J 1 base short, with 6 bases between. The CDR3 totals 13 residues. Germline CDR1 is KGHSH and CDR2 is LQKENI. The CDR3 region has the DNA TGTGCCAGCTCACCAGGACAGTCCTACGAGCAGTACTTC. Its protein is CASSPGQSYEQYF. Full variable domain (remainder filled in from reference TRBV18 and TRBJ2-7): NAGVMQNPRHLVRRRGQEARLRCSPMKGHSHVYWYRQLPEEGLKFMVYLQKENIIDESGMPKERFSAEFPKEGPSILRIQQVVRGDSAAYFCASSPGQSYEQYFGPGTRLTVT.

This clone showed up just once. This rearrangement joins TRBV6-1 to TRBJ1-1; D gene ambiguous. This CDR3 spans 12 amino acids. V shed 7 bases and J shed 0 bases, with 6 bases lying between them. Germline CDR1 MNHNS, CDR2 SASEGT. CDR3 amino acids: CASTDLNTEAFF. The DNA of the CDR3 is TGTGCCAGCACAGATTTGAACACTGAAGCTTTCTTT.

The CDR3 spells CASSDLDSSGELFF. In DNA, the CDR3 is TGTGCCAGCAGTGACTTAGACAGCTCGGGGGAGCTGTTTTTT. V is TRBV6-1 and J is TRBJ2-2; perhaps TRBD1 as D (5 bases). Germline V lookup: CDR1 MNHNS, CDR2 SASEGT. This CDR3 region has 14 residues. The V and J ends lost 3 bases and 8 bases respectively, with 13 bases between them.

The rearrangement links TRBV5-5 to TRBJ1-2; D is uncertain. From germline, CDR1 is SGHKS and CDR2 YYEKEE (reference sequence). This CDR3 is built from 13 residues. V was clipped by 0 bases and J by 8 bases, with 11 bases between them. CDR3 loop: CASSLGSHGGYTF. DNA for the CDR3: TGTGCCAGCAGCTTGGGTAGCCACGGAGGCTACACCTTC.

This chain joins TRBV7-8 and TRBJ2-7; TRBD2 matches 9 bases. Germline V gene sequence: CDR1 SGHVS, CDR2 FQNEAQ. The CDR3 sequence is 15 residues long. The ends lost 4 bases at V and 10 bases at J; junction bases unmatched: 14. The CDR3 DNA follows: TGTGCCAGCAGCTCCGTATGGGGGCGGGGGGGTTACCAGTACTTC. Amino acid sequence: CASSSVWGRGGYQYF.

This CDR3 reads CASSLGVTRGATLYEQYF. The CDR3 nucleotides read TGTGCCAGCAGCTTAGGGGTCACCCGTGGGGCCACCCTCTACGAGCAGTACTTC. This chain joins TRBV7-6 and TRBJ2-7; tentative D call: TRBD1 (5 bases). The V end lost 1 base, the J end lost 3 bases, and 22 bases lay between the germline ends. From germline, CDR1 is SGHVS and CDR2 FNYEAQ. This CDR3 is built from 18 residues.

The chain carries TRBV30 and TRBJ1-5; a possible D gene is TRBD1 (6 bases). V dropped 0 bases and J dropped 4 bases, with 16 bases sitting between them. Per germline, CDR1 GTSNPN and CDR2 SVGIG (reference sequence). The CDR3 runs to 16 residues. CDR3 DNA: TGTGCCTGGAGTGTGCGCGCGGGGGCAGGGAATCAGCCCCAGCATTTT. Translating it yields CAWSVRAGAGNQPQHF.

Worth noting for this clone: Other DNA sequences from this sample encode an identical CDR3 as well. V usage is TRBV10-3 and J usage is TRBJ2-5; 7 nucleotides line up with TRBD2. Germline CDR1 is ENHRY and CDR2 is SYGVKD. The CDR3 spans 13 residues. Trimming removed 0 bases from V and 5 bases from J; junction bases left unmatched: 0. The CDR3 DNA follows: TGTGCCATCAGTGAGTCGCGGGAGGAGACCCAGTACTTC. It translates to CAISESREETQYF.

The chain joins TRBV19 to TRBJ2-5; 13 bases are a match to TRBD2. There are 15 residues in the CDR3. The trim removed 7 bases at V and 4 bases at J, leaving 6 bases unmatched. Germline values: CDR1 LNHDA, CDR2 SQIVND (reference sequence). CDR3 amino acids: CASTRTSGRTETQYF. The CDR3 bases are TGTGCCAGTACCCGGACTAGCGGGAGAACAGAGACCCAGTACTTC.